One sample yielded the 25 T cell receptor beta chains listed below, sequenced in a study of CD8+CD57+ T cells in acquired aplastic anemia. Genomic DNA, the template, was used for profiling of the TCR beta VDJ and CDR3. TCRdb re-analysed the reads in MiXCR, keeping a single row per CDR3 protein. The sample has roughly 220,000 distinct CDR3 sequences, 65% seen once. Before being chosen for sequencing, patients had shown CD8+CD57+ cell expansion by flow cytometry. Sequencing was done on a sample of sorted CD4+, CD8+, or CD8+CD57+ T cells (not recorded which) from PBMCs. The source of these receptors is a human donor with aplastic anemia.

The gene calls are TRBV11-2 and TRBJ1-3; possible D gene TRBD1, 6 bases. Germline CDR1 reads SGHAT; CDR2 reads FQNNGV. With 5 bases removed from V and 0 bases from J, the gap between germline ends came to 20 bases. The length of the CDR3 is 18 residues. CDR3: CASSSGTPALYSGNTIYF. The CDR3 DNA is TGTGCCAGCAGCAGCGGGACACCCGCGCTATACTCTGGAAACACCATATATTTT.

This clonotype was seen a handful of times. This chain joins TRBV20-1 and TRBJ1-6; unclear D gene. V shed 6 bases and J shed 9 bases, with 18 bases lying between them. Germline CDR1 and CDR2: DFQATT and SNEGSKA (reference sequence). This CDR3 is 14 amino acids long. CDR3 region: CSASSGGRVSPLHF. The CDR3 nucleotides are TGCAGTGCGTCGTCCGGCGGGAGGGTTTCACCCCTCCACTTT.

Only one count was recorded for this clonotype. The chain has TRBV9 and TRBJ2-1; D remains ambiguous. This CDR3 is 15 amino acids long. Trimming took off 0 bases at V and 5 bases at J, with 12 bases between the two ends. Germline assignment: CDR1 SGDLS and CDR2 YYNGEE. The CDR3 DNA reads TGTGCCAGCAGCGTAGCCACGGGCCCCGACAATGAGCAGTTCTTC. Its protein product is CASSVATGPDNEQFF.

This chain connects TRBV7-6 to TRBJ2-1; TRBD2 matches at 8 bases. The V and J ends lost 5 bases and 3 bases, in that order; junction bases with no gene match: 15. CDR1 is SGHVS and CDR2 is FNYEAQ in the germline V gene. The length of the CDR3 is 18 residues. The CDR3 is CASSLRWGLEGDYNEQFF. The DNA of the CDR3 is TGTGCCAGCAGCCTACGCTGGGGACTAGAGGGGGACTACAATGAGCAGTTCTTC.

The chain couples TRBV7-9 to TRBJ1-1, with a weak D call TRBD1 (6 bases). Looked up from germline, CDR1 is SEHNR and CDR2 is FQNEAQ (reference sequence). There are 14 residues in the CDR3. The V gene lost 3 bases and the J gene lost 1 base, with 9 bases spanning the gap. The CDR3 is CASSLETGNTEAFF. For the CDR3, the DNA is TGTGCCAGCAGCTTGGAGACAGGGAACACTGAAGCTTTCTTT. Based on the CDR3 plus reference TRBV7-9 and TRBJ1-1, the full variable domain is DTGVSQNPRHKITKRGQNVTFRCDPISEHNRLYWYRQTLGQGPEFLTYFQNEAQLEKSRLLSDRFSAERPKGSFSTLEIQRTEQGDSAMYLCASSLETGNTEAFFGQGTRLTVV.

J is TRBJ1-2 and V is TRBV11-2; tentatively, D is TRBD1 (6 bases). The CDR3 consists of 15 residues. CDR1 is SGHAT and CDR2 is FQNNGV in the germline V gene. V was trimmed by 3 bases and J by 2 bases, leaving 13 bases between them. The CDR3 DNA sequence: TGTGCCAGCAGCTTGGGGGCAGGGGCGAACTATGGCTACACCTTC. Protein: CASSLGAGANYGYTF.

This clonotype was seen ten or more times. This chain connects TRBV11-2 to TRBJ2-1, with TRBD2 matching 7 bases. This CDR3 region has 15 residues. V was clipped by 3 bases and J by 6 bases; unmatched bases: 8. CDR1 SGHAT and CDR2 FQNNGV come from the germline V gene. CDR3 DNA sequence: TGTGCCAGCAGCTTGGCCGGGACGGGGGGCAATGAGCAGTTCTTC. Its translation: CASSLAGTGGNEQFF.

CDR3 amino acids: CASSRSTEETQYF. The CDR3 DNA is TGTGCCAGCAGTCGATCGACAGAAGAGACCCAGTACTTC. The rearrangement links TRBV7-3 to TRBJ2-5; possible D gene TRBD1, 5 bases. Germline V gene data show CDR1 as SGHTA and CDR2 as FQGTGA. CDR3 length equals 13 residues. V gave up 6 bases and J gave up 3 bases, with 11 bases separating them.

The CDR3 bases are TGTGCCACCAGACGTAAGGGACAGGGACCTGAGCAGTTCTTC. It specifies CATRRKGQGPEQFF. The rearrangement links TRBV15 to TRBJ2-1; 9 bases agree with TRBD1. V lost 6 bases and J lost 9; bases outside the gene matches: 9. Per germline, CDR1 LNHNV and CDR2 YYDKDF (reference sequence). This CDR3 region has 14 residues.

CDR3: CASSLTTRAGALTDTQYF. The CDR3 DNA follows: TGTGCCAGCAGCTTAACGACCCGGGCGGGGGCTCTCACAGATACGCAGTATTTT. The chain carries TRBV7-9 and TRBJ2-3; a possible D gene is TRBD2 (7 bases). The V and J ends lost 2 bases and 2 bases respectively, with 20 bases between them. Germline V gene data show CDR1 as SEHNR and CDR2 as FQNEAQ (reference sequence). This CDR3 has 18 amino acids.

The chain combines TRBV30 with TRBJ2-1; D gene uncertain. V dropped 5 bases and J dropped 9 bases, with 14 bases sitting between them. The CDR3 contains 12 residues. CDR1 and CDR2 (germline): GTSNPN, SVGIG (reference sequence). This CDR3 reads CAWDNSRGEQFF. CDR3 sequence (DNA): TGTGCCTGGGACAACTCACGTGGTGAGCAGTTCTTC.

The rearrangement uses TRBV12-3 or TRBV12-4 and TRBJ2-1, with unresolved D. The CDR3 is 14 residues long. V was trimmed by 0 bases and J by 5 bases, leaving 8 bases between them. The CDR3 loop is CASSLARRNNEQFF. The CDR3 DNA is TGTGCCAGCAGTTTAGCGCGCCGTAACAATGAGCAGTTCTTC.

The J gene is TRBJ2-7, the V gene TRBV5-1, with 8 bases aligning to TRBD1. V lost 0 bases to trimming and J lost 3 bases; unmatched junction nucleotides: 8. This CDR3 spans 16 amino acids. Looked up from germline, CDR1 is SGHRS and CDR2 is YFSETQ. The DNA for the CDR3 is TGCGCCAGCAGCTTGGATCCGTTTGACAGGGGCTACGAGCAGTACTTC. Encoded protein: CASSLDPFDRGYEQYF.

The chain carries TRBV27 and TRBJ2-3, with D possibly being TRBD1 (5 bases). CDR1 is MNHEY and CDR2 is SMNVEV in the germline V gene (reference sequence). V gave up 4 bases and J gave up 8 bases, with 19 bases separating them. This CDR3 is 15 amino acids long. The CDR3 DNA reads as TGTGCCAGCAGTTCTCAAGGGGCAGGCAAGGGTACGCAGTATTTT. Translated: CASSSQGAGKGTQYF.

This clonotype showed up just once. The V call is TRBV7-2, the J call TRBJ2-2; 12 positions agree with TRBD1. From germline, CDR1 is SGHTA and CDR2 FQGNSA. The junction had 0 bases not matched to a gene; V was cut back by 4 bases and J by 6 bases. The CDR3 is made up of 14 amino acids. The CDR3, as DNA: TGTGCCAGCAGCTGGGACAGGGGGCCCGGGGAGCTGTTTTTT. Translating gives CASSWDRGPGELFF.

Details on this clonotype: One end of the junction does not line up with germline, which may come from a read error. This sequence joins TRBV20-1 and TRBJ2-6; weak D call: TRBD1 (5 bases). This CDR3 region has 11 residues. CDR1 is DFQATT, CDR2 SNEGSKA, per germline (reference sequence). The CDR3 region is CSVAGANVPTF. In nucleotides, the CDR3 is TGCAGTGTTGCTGGGGCCAACGTCCCGACTTTC.

V gene TRBV7-8 combines with J gene TRBJ2-3; D gene uncertain. V lost 2 bases and J 5 bases, leaving 14 bases between the germline ends. CDR1 and CDR2 from the germline V gene are SGHVS and FQNEAQ. The CDR3 extends over 15 amino acids. CDR3 bases: TGTGCCAGCAGCTTAATCTCTGGCGTAGGAGATACGCAGTATTTT. Translation: CASSLISGVGDTQYF.

This clonotype appeared a single time. The chain employs TRBV7-9 and TRBJ2-5; D gene uncertain. This CDR3 comprises 13 residues. Trimming pared 5 bases from V and 1 base from J, leaving 8 bases between. Germline V gene sequence: CDR1 SEHNR, CDR2 FQNEAQ (reference sequence). The CDR3 loop is CASSHDSQETQYF. CDR3 sequence (DNA): TGTGCCAGCAGCCACGACTCCCAAGAGACCCAGTACTTC.

V and J are TRBV7-8 and TRBJ2-3; 9 bases fit TRBD2. The germline gives CDR1 SGHVS, CDR2 FQNEAQ. V gave up 5 bases and J gave up 5 bases; unmatched junction bases: 5. The length of the CDR3 is 14 residues. CDR3 protein: CASSLIAGVDTQYF. CDR3 coding DNA: TGTGCCAGCAGCCTCATAGCGGGGGTAGATACGCAGTATTTT.

As for this clonotype: Just one base apart from a much larger clone, this may be a read error. The rearrangement joins TRBV4-1 to TRBJ1-1; D might be TRBD1 (6 bases). The CDR3 totals 14 residues. V was cut by 0 bases and J by 4 bases, with 9 bases left in between. Germline loops: CDR1 MGHRA, CDR2 YSYEKL. The CDR3 DNA sequence: TGCGCCAGCAGCCAAGATCCCAGGGGCACTGAAGCTTTCTTT. It encodes CASSQDPRGTEAFF.

V usage is TRBV2 and J usage is TRBJ1-2; 9 nucleotides align to TRBD1. In germline, CDR1 is SNHLY, CDR2 FYNNEI. V lost 10 bases and J lost 6; bases outside the gene matches: 15. CDR3 size: 15 residues. This CDR3 reads CANLDRGVYDDGYTF. The CDR3 region has the DNA TGTGCCAACCTAGACAGGGGGGTCTACGATGATGGCTACACCTTC.

This clonotype came up a few times. V and J are TRBV7-9 and TRBJ1-1; 9 positions match TRBD1. The CDR3 totals 14 residues. Trimming removed 6 bases from V and 7 bases from J; junction bases left unmatched: 9. Germline lookup yields CDR1 SEHNR and CDR2 FQNEAQ (reference sequence). The DNA for the CDR3 is TGTGCCAGCAGGCAAACAGGGGGCGAGGGTGAAGCTTTCTTT. Translating it yields CASRQTGGEGEAFF.

The rearrangement links TRBV24-1 to TRBJ2-1; D unresolved. The germline V gene encodes CDR1 KGHDR and CDR2 SFDVKD. The CDR3 has 11 amino acids. V was trimmed by 4 bases and J by 7 bases, leaving 4 bases between them. The CDR3 DNA reads as TGTGCCACCAGTGACGGGAATGAGCAGTTCTTC. This translates into CATSDGNEQFF.

Comment on this clonotype: The conserved phenylalanine or tryptophan normally closing the CDR3 is absent here, so this likely arose from a read error. The limits of the CDR3 on the DNA are not certain, so only TCRdb's listed CDR3 is given. This chain joins TRBV2 and TRBJ1-4; whether TRBD1, the table's D call, matches the DNA was not checked. CDR1 and CDR2 from the germline V gene are SNHLY and FYNNEI. The CDR3 totals 16 residues, both ends included. The CDR3 sequence: CASSEWGVDSGSSSFL.

This clonotype was seen at least ten times. The V call is TRBV27, the J call TRBJ2-7, with D perhaps given as TRBD1 or TRBD2 (5 bases each). CDR1 and CDR2 (germline): MNHEY, SMNVEV (reference sequence). The CDR3 has 14 residues. Deletions cut 2 bases from V and 2 bases from J, with 10 bases between. The chain's CDR3 is CASSLGTVPYEQYF. CDR3 bases: TGTGCCAGCAGTTTAGGGACGGTACCCTACGAGCAGTACTTC.